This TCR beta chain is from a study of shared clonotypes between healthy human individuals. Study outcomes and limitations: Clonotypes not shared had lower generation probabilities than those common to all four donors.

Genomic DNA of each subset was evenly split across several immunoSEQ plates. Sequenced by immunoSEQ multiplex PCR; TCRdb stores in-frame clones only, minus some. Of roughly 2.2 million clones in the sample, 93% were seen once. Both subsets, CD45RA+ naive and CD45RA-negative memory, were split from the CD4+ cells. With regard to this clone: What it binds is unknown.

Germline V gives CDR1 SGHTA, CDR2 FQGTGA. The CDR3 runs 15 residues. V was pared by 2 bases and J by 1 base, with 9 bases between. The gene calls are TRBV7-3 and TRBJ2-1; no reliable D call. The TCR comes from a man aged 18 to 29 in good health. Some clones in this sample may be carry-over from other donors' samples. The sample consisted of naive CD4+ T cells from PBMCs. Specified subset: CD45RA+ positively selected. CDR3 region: CASSLGSVSYNEQFF. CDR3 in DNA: TGTGCCAGCAGCTTAGGATCCGTATCCTACAATGAGCAGTTCTTC.